This T cell receptor (beta chain) came from a study of tumor-infiltrating lymphocytes in oesophageal squamous cell carcinoma listed by TCRdb under 2016. This clonotype was seen at least ten times. Its antigen has not been determined. No much larger clone exists at a distance of one base, and base qualities are not known. The V and J ends are trimmed by 2 bases and 9 bases, leaving 14 bases between them. Spanning cysteine to phenylalanine, the CDR3 consists of 14 amino acids. Left in the record is the CDR3 DNA by itself, 42 bases read in frame from the first base. CDR1 and CDR2, per the germline V gene (reference sequence), are MNHEY and SMNVEV. The library was made by PCR. The run used an Illumina HiSeq 2000. TCRdb handled the public reads itself, with Q25 trimming in fastp and clone calling in MiXCR, and kept productive beta chains. CDR3 protein duplicates are merged, each entry listing the most common genes and DNA. This sample holds 10,000 or so distinct CDR3 sequences; approximately 60% were observed only once. The ten largest clones add up to around 27% of the sample.

Sequencing used esophageal tumor tissue. The V gene is TRBV27 and the J gene is TRBJ2-1; the D match is possibly TRBD1 or TRBD2, with 6 bases aligned in each. The receptor comes from a female donor with esophageal squamous cell carcinoma. CDR3 reads: CASSLGGGSFEQFF. The DNA sequence is as follows: TGTGCCAGCAGTTTAGGAGGGGGGTCTTTTGAGCAGTTCTTC.